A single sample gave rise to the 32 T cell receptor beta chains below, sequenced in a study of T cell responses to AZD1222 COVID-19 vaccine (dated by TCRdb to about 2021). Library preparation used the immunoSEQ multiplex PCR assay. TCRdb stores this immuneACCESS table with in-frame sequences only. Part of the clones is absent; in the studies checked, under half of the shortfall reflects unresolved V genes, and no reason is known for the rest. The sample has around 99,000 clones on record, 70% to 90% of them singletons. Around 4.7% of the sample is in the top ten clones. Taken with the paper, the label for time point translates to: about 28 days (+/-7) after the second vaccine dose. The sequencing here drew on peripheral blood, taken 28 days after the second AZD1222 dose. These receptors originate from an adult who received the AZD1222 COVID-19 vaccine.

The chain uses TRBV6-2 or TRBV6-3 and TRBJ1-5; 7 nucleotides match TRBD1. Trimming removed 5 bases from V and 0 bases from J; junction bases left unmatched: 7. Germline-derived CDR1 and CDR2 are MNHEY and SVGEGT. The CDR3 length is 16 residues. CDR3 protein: CASSATGKGSNQPQHF. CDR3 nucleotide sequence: TGTGCCAGCAGTGCGACAGGGAAGGGTAGCAATCAGCCCCAGCATTTT.

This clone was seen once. CDR3 sequence: CASSQKKVAFF. In DNA, the CDR3 is TGTGCCAGCAGCCAGAAAAAAGTAGCTTTCTTT. The V call is TRBV12-3 or TRBV12-4, the J call TRBJ1-1; D is ambiguous. The CDR3 has 11 amino acids. Trimming removed 6 bases from V and 10 bases from J, with 12 bases in between.

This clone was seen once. The CDR3 DNA is TGTGCCAGCAGTAGGGACATAGAGAAAACTGAAGCTTTCTTT. Protein product: CASSRDIEKTEAFF. The V and J genes are TRBV5-4 and TRBJ1-1; D is perhaps TRBD1 (6 bases). The germline V gene has CDR1 SGHNT and CDR2 YYREEE (reference sequence). V lost 5 bases and J lost 5, with 16 bases in between. This CDR3 has 14 residues.

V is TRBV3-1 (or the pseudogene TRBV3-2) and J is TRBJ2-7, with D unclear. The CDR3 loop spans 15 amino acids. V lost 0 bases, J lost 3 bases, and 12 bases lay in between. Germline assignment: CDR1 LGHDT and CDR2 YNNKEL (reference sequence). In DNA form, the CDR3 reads TGTGCCAGCAGCCAAGATCCTGAGTTTTACTACGAGCAGTACTTC. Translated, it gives CASSQDPEFYYEQYF.

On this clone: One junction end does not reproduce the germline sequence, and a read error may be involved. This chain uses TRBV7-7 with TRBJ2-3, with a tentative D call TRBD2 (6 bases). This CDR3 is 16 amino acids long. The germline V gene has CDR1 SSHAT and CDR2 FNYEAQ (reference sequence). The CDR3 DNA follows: TGTGCTAGCAGCTTACTTCCCGGGGGAACCACAGATACGCAGTATTTT. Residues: CASSLLPGGTTDTQYF.

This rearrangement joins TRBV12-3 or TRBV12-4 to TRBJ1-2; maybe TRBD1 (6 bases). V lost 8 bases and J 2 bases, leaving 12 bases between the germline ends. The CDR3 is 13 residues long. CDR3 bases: TGTGCCAGCCTGAAGGGGGTCAACTATGGCTACACCTTC. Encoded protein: CASLKGVNYGYTF.

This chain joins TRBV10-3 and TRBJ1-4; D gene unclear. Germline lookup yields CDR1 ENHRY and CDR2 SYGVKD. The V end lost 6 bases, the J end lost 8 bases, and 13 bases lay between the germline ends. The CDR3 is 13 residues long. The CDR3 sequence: CAIRDLKDEKLFF. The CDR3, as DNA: TGTGCCATCAGGGACCTAAAGGACGAAAAACTGTTTTTT.

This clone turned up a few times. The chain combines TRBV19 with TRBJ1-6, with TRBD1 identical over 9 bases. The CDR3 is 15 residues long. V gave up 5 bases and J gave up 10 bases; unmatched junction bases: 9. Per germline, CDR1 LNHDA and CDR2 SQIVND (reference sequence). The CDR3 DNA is TGTGCCAGTAGTGGATGGACAGGGGAAGGCTCACCCCTCCACTTT. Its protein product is CASSGWTGEGSPLHF.

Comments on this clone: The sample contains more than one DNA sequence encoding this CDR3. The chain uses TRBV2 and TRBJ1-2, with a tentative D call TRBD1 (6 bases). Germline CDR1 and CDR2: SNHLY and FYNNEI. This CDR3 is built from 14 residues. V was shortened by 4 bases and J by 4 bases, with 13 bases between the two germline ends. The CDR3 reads CASSAAGALYGYTF. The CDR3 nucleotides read TGTGCCAGCAGTGCGGCAGGGGCTCTCTATGGCTACACCTTC.

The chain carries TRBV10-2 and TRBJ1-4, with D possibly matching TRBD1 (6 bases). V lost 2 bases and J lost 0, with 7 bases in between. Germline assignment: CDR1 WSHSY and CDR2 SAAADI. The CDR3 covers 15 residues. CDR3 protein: CASSEQGPTNEKLFF. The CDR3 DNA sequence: TGCGCCAGCAGTGAGCAGGGGCCAACTAATGAAAAACTGTTTTTT.

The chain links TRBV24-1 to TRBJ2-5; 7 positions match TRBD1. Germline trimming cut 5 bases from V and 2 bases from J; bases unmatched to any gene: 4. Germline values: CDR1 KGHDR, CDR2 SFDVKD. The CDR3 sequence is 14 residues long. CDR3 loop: CATSGGTVQETQYF. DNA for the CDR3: TGTGCCACCAGTGGGGGGACAGTTCAAGAGACCCAGTACTTC.

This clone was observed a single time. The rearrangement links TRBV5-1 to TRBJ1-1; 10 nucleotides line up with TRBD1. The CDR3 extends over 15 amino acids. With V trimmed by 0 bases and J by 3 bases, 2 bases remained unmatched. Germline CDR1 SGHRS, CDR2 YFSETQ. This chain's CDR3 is CASSLAGTGDTEAFF. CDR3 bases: TGCGCCAGCAGCTTGGCCGGGACAGGGGACACTGAAGCTTTCTTT.

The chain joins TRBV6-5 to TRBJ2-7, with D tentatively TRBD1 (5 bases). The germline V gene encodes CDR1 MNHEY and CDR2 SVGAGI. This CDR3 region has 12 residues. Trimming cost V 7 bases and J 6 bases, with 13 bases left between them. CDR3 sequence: CASNPGWGEQYF. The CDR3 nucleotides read TGTGCCAGCAACCCAGGGTGGGGCGAGCAGTACTTC.

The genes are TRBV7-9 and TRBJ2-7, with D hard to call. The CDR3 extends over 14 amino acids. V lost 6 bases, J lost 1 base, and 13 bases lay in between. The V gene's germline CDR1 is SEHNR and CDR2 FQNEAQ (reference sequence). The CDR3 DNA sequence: TGTGCCAGCAGTCCTCCGGGCCCATCCTACGAGCAGTACTTC. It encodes CASSPPGPSYEQYF.

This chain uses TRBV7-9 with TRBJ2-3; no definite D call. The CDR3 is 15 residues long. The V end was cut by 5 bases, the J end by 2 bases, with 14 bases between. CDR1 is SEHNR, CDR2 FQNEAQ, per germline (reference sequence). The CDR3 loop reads CASSRRIINTDTQYF. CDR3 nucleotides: TGTGCCAGCAGCCGCCGCATAATCAACACAGATACGCAGTATTTT. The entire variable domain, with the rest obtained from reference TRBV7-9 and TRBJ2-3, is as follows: DTGVSQNPRHKITKRGQNVTFRCDPISEHNRLYWYRQTLGQGPEFLTYFQNEAQLEKSRLLSDRFSAERPKGSFSTLEIQRTEQGDSAMYLCASSRRIINTDTQYFGPGTRLTVL.

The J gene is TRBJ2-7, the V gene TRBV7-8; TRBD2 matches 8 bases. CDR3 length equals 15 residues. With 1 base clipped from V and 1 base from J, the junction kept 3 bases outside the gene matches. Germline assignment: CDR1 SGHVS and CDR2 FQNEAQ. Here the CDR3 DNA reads TGTGCCAGCAGCTTAGTCGGGACTAGGTCCTACGAGCAGTACTTC. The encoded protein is CASSLVGTRSYEQYF.

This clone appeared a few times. CDR3 sequence: CASSLGGTGGGELFF. The CDR3 DNA reads TGTGCCAGCAGCTTAGGAGGGACAGGGGGCGGGGAGCTGTTTTTT. This chain uses TRBV7-2 with TRBJ2-2; the match to TRBD1 covers 11 bases. CDR1 is SGHTA and CDR2 is FQGNSA in the germline V gene. V trimming: 1 base; J trimming: 7 bases; junction bases outside the gene matches: 2. CDR3 length equals 15 residues.

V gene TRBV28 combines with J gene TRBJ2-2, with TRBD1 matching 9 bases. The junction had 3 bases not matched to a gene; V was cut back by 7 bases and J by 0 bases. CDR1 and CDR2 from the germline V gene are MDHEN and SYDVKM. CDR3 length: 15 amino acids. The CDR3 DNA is TGTGCCAGCATTACAGGGGGCGCGAACACCGGGGAGCTGTTTTTT. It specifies CASITGGANTGELFF.

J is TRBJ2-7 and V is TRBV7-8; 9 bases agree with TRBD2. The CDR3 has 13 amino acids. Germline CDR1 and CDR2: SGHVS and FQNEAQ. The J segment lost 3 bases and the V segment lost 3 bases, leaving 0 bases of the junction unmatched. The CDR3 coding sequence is TGTGCCAGCAGCTTTAGCGGGGGCTACGAGCAGTACTTC. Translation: CASSFSGGYEQYF.

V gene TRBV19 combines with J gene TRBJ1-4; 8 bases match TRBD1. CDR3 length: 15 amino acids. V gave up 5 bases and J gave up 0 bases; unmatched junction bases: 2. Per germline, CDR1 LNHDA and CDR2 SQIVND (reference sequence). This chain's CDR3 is CASSSGQATNEKLFF. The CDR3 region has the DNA TGTGCCAGTAGTTCGGGACAGGCAACTAATGAAAAACTGTTTTTT.

In DNA form, the CDR3 reads TGTGCCAGCAGCACAGGGTCCTCTGGGGCCAACGTCCTGACTTTC. As protein: CASSTGSSGANVLTF. V and J are TRBV7-3 and TRBJ2-6; possibly TRBD1 for D (6 bases). V was clipped by 5 bases and J by 0 bases, with 8 bases between them. Germline V gene data show CDR1 as SGHTA and CDR2 as FQGTGA. The CDR3 contains 15 residues.

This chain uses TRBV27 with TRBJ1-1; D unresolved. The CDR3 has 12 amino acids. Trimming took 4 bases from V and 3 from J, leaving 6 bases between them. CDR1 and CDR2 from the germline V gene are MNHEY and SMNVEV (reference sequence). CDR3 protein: CASSSWDTEAFF. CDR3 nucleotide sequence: TGTGCCAGCAGTTCCTGGGACACTGAAGCTTTCTTT.

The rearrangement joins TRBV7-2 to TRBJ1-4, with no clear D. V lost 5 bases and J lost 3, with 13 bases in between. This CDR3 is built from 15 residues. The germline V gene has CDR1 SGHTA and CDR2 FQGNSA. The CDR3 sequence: CASSPGWIANEKLFF. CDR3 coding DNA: TGTGCCAGCAGCCCCGGGTGGATCGCTAATGAAAAACTGTTTTTT.

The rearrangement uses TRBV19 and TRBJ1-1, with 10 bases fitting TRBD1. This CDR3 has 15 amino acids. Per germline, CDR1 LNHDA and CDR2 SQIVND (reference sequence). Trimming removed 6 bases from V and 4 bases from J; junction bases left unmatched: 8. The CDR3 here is CASRTGGGDGTEAFF. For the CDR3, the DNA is TGTGCCAGTAGGACAGGGGGCGGCGATGGCACTGAAGCTTTCTTT.

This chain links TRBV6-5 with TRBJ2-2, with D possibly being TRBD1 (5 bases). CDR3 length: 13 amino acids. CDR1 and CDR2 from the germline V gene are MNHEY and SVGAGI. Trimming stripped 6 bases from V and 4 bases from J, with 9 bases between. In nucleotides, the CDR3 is TGTGCCAGCAGCCGAGACAGCACCGGGGAGCTGTTTTTT. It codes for CASSRDSTGELFF.

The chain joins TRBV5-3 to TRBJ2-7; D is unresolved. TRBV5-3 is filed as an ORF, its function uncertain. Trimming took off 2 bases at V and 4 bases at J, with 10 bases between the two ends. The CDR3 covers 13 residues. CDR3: CARSLPILYEQYF. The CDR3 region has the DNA TGTGCCAGAAGCTTACCGATATTGTACGAGCAGTACTTC.

The DNA for the CDR3 is TGTGCCAGCAGTTCTCAGGGAGGCGGCACTGAAGCTTTCTTT. It encodes CASSSQGGGTEAFF. The V call is TRBV6-5, the J call TRBJ1-1; tentatively, D is TRBD1 (5 bases). CDR3 size: 14 residues. CDR1 and CDR2 from the germline V gene are MNHEY and SVGAGI. Trimming removed 4 bases from V and 4 bases from J, with 13 bases in between.

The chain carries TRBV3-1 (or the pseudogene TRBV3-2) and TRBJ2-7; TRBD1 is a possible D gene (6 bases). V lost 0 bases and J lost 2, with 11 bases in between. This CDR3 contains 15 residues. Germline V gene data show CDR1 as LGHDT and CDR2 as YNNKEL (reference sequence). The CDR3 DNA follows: TGTGCCAGCAGCCAAGATGGGGACACTGCCTACGAGCAGTACTTC. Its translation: CASSQDGDTAYEQYF.

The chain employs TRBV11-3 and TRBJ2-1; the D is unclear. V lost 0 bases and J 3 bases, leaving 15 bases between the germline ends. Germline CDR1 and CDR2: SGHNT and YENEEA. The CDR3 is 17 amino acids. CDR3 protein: CASSLEFSADLYNEQFF. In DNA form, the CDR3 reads TGTGCCAGCAGCTTAGAATTTTCGGCAGACCTCTACAATGAGCAGTTCTTC. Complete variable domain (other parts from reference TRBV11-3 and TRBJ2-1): EAGVVQSPRYKIIEKKQPVAFWCNPISGHNTLYWYLQNLGQGPELLIRYENEEAVDDSQLPKDRFSAERLKGVDSTLKIQPAELGDSAVYLCASSLEFSADLYNEQFFGPGTRLTVL.

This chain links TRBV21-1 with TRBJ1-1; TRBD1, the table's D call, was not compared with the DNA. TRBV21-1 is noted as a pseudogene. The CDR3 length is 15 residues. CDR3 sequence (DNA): TGTGCCAGCAGCAAACACAGGGGCCTGGACACTGAAGCTTTCTTT. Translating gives CASSKHRGLDTEAFF.

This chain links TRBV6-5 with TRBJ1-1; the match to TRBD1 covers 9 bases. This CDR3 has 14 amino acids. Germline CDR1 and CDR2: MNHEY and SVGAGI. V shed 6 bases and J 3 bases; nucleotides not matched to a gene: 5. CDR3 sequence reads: CASSQQGADTEAFF. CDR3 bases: TGTGCCAGCAGCCAACAGGGGGCTGACACTGAAGCTTTCTTT.

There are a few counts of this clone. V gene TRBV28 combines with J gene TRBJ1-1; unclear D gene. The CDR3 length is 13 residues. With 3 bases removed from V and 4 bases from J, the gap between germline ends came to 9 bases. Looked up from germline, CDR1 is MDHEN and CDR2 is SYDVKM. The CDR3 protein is CASSLVESTEAFF. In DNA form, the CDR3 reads TGTGCCAGCAGTTTGGTTGAATCCACTGAAGCTTTCTTT.